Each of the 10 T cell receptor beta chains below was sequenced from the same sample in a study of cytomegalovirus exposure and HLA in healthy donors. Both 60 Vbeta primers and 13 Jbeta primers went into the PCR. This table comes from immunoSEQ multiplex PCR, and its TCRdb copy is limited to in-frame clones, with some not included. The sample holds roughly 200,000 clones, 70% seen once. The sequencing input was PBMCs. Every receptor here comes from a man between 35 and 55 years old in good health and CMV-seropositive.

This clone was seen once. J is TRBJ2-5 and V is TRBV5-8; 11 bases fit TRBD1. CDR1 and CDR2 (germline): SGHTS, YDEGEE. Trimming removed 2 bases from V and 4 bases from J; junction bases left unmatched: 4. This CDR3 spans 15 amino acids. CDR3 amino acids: CASSFGDRGGETQYF. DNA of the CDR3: TGTGCCAGCAGCTTTGGGGACAGGGGGGGAGAGACCCAGTACTTC.

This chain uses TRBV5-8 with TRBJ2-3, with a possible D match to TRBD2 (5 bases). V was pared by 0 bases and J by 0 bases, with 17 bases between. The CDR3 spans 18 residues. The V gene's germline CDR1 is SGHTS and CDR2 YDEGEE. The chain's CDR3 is CASSLGTPWPGSTDTQYF. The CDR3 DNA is TGTGCCAGCAGCTTGGGGACCCCTTGGCCGGGGAGCACAGATACGCAGTATTTT.

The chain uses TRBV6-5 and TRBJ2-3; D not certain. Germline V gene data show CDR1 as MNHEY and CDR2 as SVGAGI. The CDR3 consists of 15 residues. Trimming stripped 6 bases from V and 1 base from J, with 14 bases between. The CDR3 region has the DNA TGTGCCAGCAGCGTAGAGTCTCCCGGCACAGATACGCAGTATTTT. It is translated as CASSVESPGTDTQYF.

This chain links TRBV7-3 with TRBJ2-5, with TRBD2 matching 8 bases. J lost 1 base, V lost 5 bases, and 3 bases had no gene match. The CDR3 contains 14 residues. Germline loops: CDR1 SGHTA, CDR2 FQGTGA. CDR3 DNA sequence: TGTGCCAGCAGCCCTGGACTAGCCCAAGAGACCCAGTACTTC. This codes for CASSPGLAQETQYF.

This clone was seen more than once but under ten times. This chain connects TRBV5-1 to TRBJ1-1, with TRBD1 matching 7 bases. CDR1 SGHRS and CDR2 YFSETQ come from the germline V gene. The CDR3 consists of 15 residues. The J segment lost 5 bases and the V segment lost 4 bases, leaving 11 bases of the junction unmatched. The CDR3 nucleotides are TGCGCCAGCAGCACGGAGGGGACAGAGGAGACTGAAGCTTTCTTT. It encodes CASSTEGTEETEAFF.

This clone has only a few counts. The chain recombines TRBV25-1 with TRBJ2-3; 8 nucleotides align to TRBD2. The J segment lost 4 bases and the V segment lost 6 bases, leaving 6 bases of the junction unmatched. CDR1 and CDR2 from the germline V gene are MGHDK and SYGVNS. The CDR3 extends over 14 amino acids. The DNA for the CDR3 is TGTGCCAGCAGCCTTACGGGGGGGGCAGATACGCAGTATTTT. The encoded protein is CASSLTGGADTQYF.

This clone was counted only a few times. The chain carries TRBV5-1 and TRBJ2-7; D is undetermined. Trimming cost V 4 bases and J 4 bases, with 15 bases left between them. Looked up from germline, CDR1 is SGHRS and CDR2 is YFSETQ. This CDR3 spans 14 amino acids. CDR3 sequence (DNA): TGCGCCAGCAGCCTAACGGCAGGCAGTTACGAGCAGTACTTC. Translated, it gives CASSLTAGSYEQYF. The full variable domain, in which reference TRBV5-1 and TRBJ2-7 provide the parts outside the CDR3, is KAGVTQTPRYLIKTRGQQVTLSCSPISGHRSVSWYQQTPGQGLQFLFEYFSETQRNKGNFPGRFSGRQFSNSRSEMNVSTLELGDSALYLCASSLTAGSYEQYFGPGTRLTVT.

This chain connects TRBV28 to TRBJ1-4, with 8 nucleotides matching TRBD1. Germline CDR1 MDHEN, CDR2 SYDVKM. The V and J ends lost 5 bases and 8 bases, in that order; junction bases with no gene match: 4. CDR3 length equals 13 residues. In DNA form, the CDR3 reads TGTGCCAGCAGTAGACAGGGGTGGGAAAAACTGTTTTTT. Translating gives CASSRQGWEKLFF. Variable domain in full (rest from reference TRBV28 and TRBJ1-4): DVKVTQSSRYLVKRTGEKVFLECVQDMDHENMFWYRQDPGLGLRLIYFSYDVKMKEKGDIPEGYSVSREKKERFSLILESASTNQTSMYLCASSRQGWEKLFFGSGTQLSVL.

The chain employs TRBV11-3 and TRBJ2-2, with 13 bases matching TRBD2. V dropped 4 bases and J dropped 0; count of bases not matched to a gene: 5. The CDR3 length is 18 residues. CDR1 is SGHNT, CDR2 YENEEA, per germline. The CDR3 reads CASSSGLAGASNTGELFF. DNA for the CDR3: TGTGCCAGCAGCTCCGGACTAGCGGGGGCCTCGAACACCGGGGAGCTGTTTTTT.

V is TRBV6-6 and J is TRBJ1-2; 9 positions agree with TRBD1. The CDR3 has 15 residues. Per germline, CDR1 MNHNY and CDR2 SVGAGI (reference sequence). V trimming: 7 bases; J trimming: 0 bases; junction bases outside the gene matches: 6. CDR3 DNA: TGTGCCAGCATCCCAGGGGACAGGGCTAACTATGGCTACACCTTC. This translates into CASIPGDRANYGYTF.